Listed below are T cell receptor beta chains from one sample, sequenced in a study of response to subunit inactivated influenza vaccine. TCRdb ran MiXCR on the RT-PCR reads and lists one entry per CDR3 protein. Seen here are 550,000 to 800,000 distinct CDR3 sequences, approximately 13% observed once, and the top ten hold around 6.5%. The specimen was PBMCs from blood, collected 14 to 15 days before vaccination. The receptors originated from a man aged 45-65 years who received an inactivated influenza vaccine. The CDR3 runs from the conserved cysteine through the conserved F or W. D genes are given only for firm matches. Size is stated for part of the rows, as once, few or many counts, or as a class when the clone is expanded.

d_gene: NA
v_gene: TRBV4-1
abundance: NA
j_gene: TRBJ2-7
CDR3nt: TGCGCCAGCAGCCTAGATCAGGACACCGAGCAGTACTTC
CDR3aa: CASSLDQDTEQYF

d_gene: TRBD2
v_gene: TRBV28
abundance: few
j_gene: TRBJ2-2
CDR3nt: TGTGCCAGCAGTTTATCACTAGCGGGGGGGCGTGTCGGGGAGCTGTTTTTT
CDR3aa: CASSLSLAGGRVGELFF

d_gene: TRBD1
v_gene: TRBV7-9
abundance: few
j_gene: TRBJ2-1
CDR3nt: TGTGCCACCTTCGCGGGCAGGGGGAGTGGTAATGAGCAGTTCTTC
CDR3aa: CATFAGRGSGNEQFF

d_gene: NA
v_gene: TRBV7-6
abundance: NA
j_gene: TRBJ2-3
CDR3nt: TGTGCCAGCAGCTCCGGGTATTCGCCAGATACGCAGTATTTT
CDR3aa: CASSSGYSPDTQYF

d_gene: TRBD2
v_gene: TRBV20-1
abundance: few
j_gene: TRBJ2-5
CDR3nt: TGCAGTGCTGCCCCGGGACTAGCGGGGGGTAGGGAGACCCAGTACTTC
CDR3aa: CSAAPGLAGGRETQYF

d_gene: NA
v_gene: TRBV6-2/TRBV6-3
abundance: few
j_gene: TRBJ2-3
CDR3nt: TGTGCCAGCACCGAAACCTCCGGACTGGACGACACAGATACGCAGTATTTT
CDR3aa: CASTETSGLDDTDTQYF

d_gene: NA
v_gene: TRBV20-1
abundance: few
j_gene: TRBJ1-5
CDR3nt: TGCAGTGCTAGCACAGGAGTGCAGCCCCAGCATTTT
CDR3aa: CSASTGVQPQHF

d_gene: NA
v_gene: TRBV6-2/TRBV6-3
abundance: few
j_gene: TRBJ1-3
CDR3nt: TGTGCCAGCAGTTTAAGGGAATGGAACACCATATATTTT
CDR3aa: CASSLREWNTIYF

d_gene: NA
v_gene: TRBV4-3
abundance: many
j_gene: TRBJ2-2
CDR3nt: TGCGCCAGCAGCCTCGGTCTTCAATACGGGACGGACCAGACTTCGAACACCGGGGAGCTGTTTTTT
CDR3aa: CASSLGLQYGTDQTSNTGELFF

d_gene: NA
v_gene: TRBV12-3/TRBV12-4
abundance: NA
j_gene: TRBJ1-2
CDR3nt: TGTGCCAGCAGTCGTCCCGGGACGGCTTATGGCTACACCTTC
CDR3aa: CASSRPGTAYGYTF

d_gene: NA
v_gene: TRBV3-1
abundance: NA
j_gene: TRBJ2-7
CDR3nt: TGTGCCAGCAGCCGAAAATCGGGGGCTGACTCCTACGAGCAGTACTTC
CDR3aa: CASSRKSGADSYEQYF

d_gene: NA
v_gene: TRBV3-1
abundance: NA
j_gene: TRBJ2-5
CDR3nt: TGTGCCAGCAGCTTCAACCCAGGAGAGACCCAGTACTTC
CDR3aa: CASSFNPGETQYF

d_gene: NA
v_gene: TRBV7-9
abundance: NA
j_gene: TRBJ2-5
CDR3nt: TGTGCCAGCAGTAGTTGGGACGGCAGTAGTCAAGAGACCCAGTACTTC
CDR3aa: CASSSWDGSSQETQYF

d_gene: NA
v_gene: TRBV21-1
abundance: NA
j_gene: TRBJ2-4
CDR3nt: TGTGCCAGCACCCTCCTTTCGACTAGCGGGGAAACCAAAAACATTCAGTACTTC
CDR3aa: CASTLLSTSGETKNIQYF

d_gene: NA
v_gene: TRBV6-1
abundance: NA
j_gene: TRBJ2-3
CDR3nt: TGTGCCAGCAGACCGGGGTCTAGCACAGATACGCAGTATTTT
CDR3aa: CASRPGSSTDTQYF

d_gene: TRBD1
v_gene: TRBV6-2/TRBV6-3
abundance: NA
j_gene: TRBJ1-2
CDR3nt: TGTGCCAGCAGCCTAACAGGGGCAAGTTCGGATGGCTACACCTTC
CDR3aa: CASSLTGASSDGYTF

d_gene: TRBD2
v_gene: TRBV7-2
abundance: NA
j_gene: TRBJ2-5
CDR3nt: TGTGCCAGCAGCTTATCGTGGCGGGGGGGCCGGGAGACCCAGTACTTC
CDR3aa: CASSLSWRGGRETQYF

d_gene: NA
v_gene: TRBV20-1
abundance: NA
j_gene: TRBJ2-5
CDR3nt: TGCAGTGCTAGTCCGGGGGCGAGCCAAGAGACCCAGTACTTC
CDR3aa: CSASPGASQETQYF

d_gene: NA
v_gene: TRBV15
abundance: NA
j_gene: TRBJ2-2
CDR3nt: TGTGCCACCAGTAATTACGGGGGAAGGGAGCTGTTTTTT
CDR3aa: CATSNYGGRELFF

d_gene: NA
v_gene: TRBV20-1
abundance: NA
j_gene: TRBJ2-1
CDR3nt: TGCAGTGCTAGGGAACTCGCGGGGGCAATCTACAATGAGCAGCTCTTC
CDR3aa: CSARELAGAIYNEQLF

d_gene: NA
v_gene: TRBV7-2
abundance: few
j_gene: TRBJ2-5
CDR3nt: TGTGCCAGCAGCGCCAAGGGGGAGACCCAGTACTTC
CDR3aa: CASSAKGETQYF

d_gene: TRBD2
v_gene: TRBV20-1
abundance: NA
j_gene: TRBJ2-1
CDR3nt: TGCAGTGCTAGCCCCAGGGTTAGCGGGAGGGCCAGAGTAACCTACAATGAGCAGTTCTTC
CDR3aa: CSASPRVSGRARVTYNEQFF

d_gene: NA
v_gene: TRBV6-5
abundance: NA
j_gene: TRBJ2-3
CDR3nt: TGTGCCAGCAGTTACTCGCCGGCAGATACGCAGTATTTT
CDR3aa: CASSYSPADTQYF

d_gene: NA
v_gene: TRBV12-3/TRBV12-4
abundance: many
j_gene: TRBJ2-1
CDR3nt: TGTGCCAGCAGCCTAGAGGGGGGGAGGTTGAGTGAGCAGTTCTTC
CDR3aa: CASSLEGGRLSEQFF

d_gene: NA
v_gene: TRBV5-1
abundance: few
j_gene: TRBJ2-5
CDR3nt: TGCGCCAGCAGCACGGGACAATCTCTACAAGAGACCCAGTACTTC
CDR3aa: CASSTGQSLQETQYF

d_gene: NA
v_gene: TRBV30
abundance: NA
j_gene: TRBJ2-3
CDR3nt: TGTGCCTGGAGTCTCAGCGGGAGCACAGATACGCAGTATTTT
CDR3aa: CAWSLSGSTDTQYF

d_gene: TRBD1
v_gene: TRBV5-1
abundance: NA
j_gene: TRBJ1-5
CDR3nt: TGCGCCAGCAGCTTGGATGGTGGCCAGGGGGCTCAGCCCCAGCATTTT
CDR3aa: CASSLDGGQGAQPQHF

d_gene: TRBD1
v_gene: TRBV24-1
abundance: few
j_gene: TRBJ2-3
CDR3nt: TGTGCCACCAGTGATTTGAAGGGGGCGGAAGATACGCAGTATTTT
CDR3aa: CATSDLKGAEDTQYF

d_gene: NA
v_gene: TRBV18
abundance: NA
j_gene: TRBJ2-6
CDR3nt: TGTGCCAGCTCCCAGGTGGGGGTCAACTCTGGGGCCAACGTCCTGACTTTC
CDR3aa: CASSQVGVNSGANVLTF

d_gene: NA
v_gene: TRBV18
abundance: few
j_gene: TRBJ1-5
CDR3nt: TGTGCCAGCTCACTGCAGCCGGGGGGCAATCAGCCCCAGCATTTT
CDR3aa: CASSLQPGGNQPQHF

d_gene: TRBD1
v_gene: TRBV7-3
abundance: NA
j_gene: TRBJ2-2
CDR3nt: TGTGCCAGCAGCACGGGACAGATAAACACCGGGGAGCTGTTTTTT
CDR3aa: CASSTGQINTGELFF

d_gene: TRBD2
v_gene: TRBV11-3
abundance: NA
j_gene: TRBJ2-1
CDR3nt: TGTGCCAGCAGCTTAGTGTCAGCGGGGTACAATGAGCAGTTCTTC
CDR3aa: CASSLVSAGYNEQFF

d_gene: NA
v_gene: TRBV20-1
abundance: few
j_gene: TRBJ2-7
CDR3nt: TGCAGTGGTAAGCAGAGCCTCTACGAGCAGTACTTC
CDR3aa: CSGKQSLYEQYF

d_gene: TRBD1
v_gene: TRBV20-1
abundance: many
j_gene: TRBJ2-7
CDR3nt: TGCAGTGCTAGAGTAATCCGGGACAGGACCTCCTACGAGCAGTACTTC
CDR3aa: CSARVIRDRTSYEQYF

d_gene: TRBD1
v_gene: TRBV11-2
abundance: once
j_gene: TRBJ2-7
CDR3nt: TGTGCCAGCAGCTTAGCCAGGGGGACCCACGAGCAGTACTTC
CDR3aa: CASSLARGTHEQYF

d_gene: TRBD1
v_gene: TRBV7-2
abundance: NA
j_gene: TRBJ1-6
CDR3nt: TGTGCCAGCAGCTTAGTGTCGACAGGGGTCTCACCCCTCCACTTT
CDR3aa: CASSLVSTGVSPLHF

d_gene: TRBD2
v_gene: TRBV12-3/TRBV12-4
abundance: NA
j_gene: TRBJ2-1
CDR3nt: TGTGCCAGCAGTGCCGGGACTAGCGGGGGGCTCAATGAGCAGTTCTTC
CDR3aa: CASSAGTSGGLNEQFF

d_gene: NA
v_gene: TRBV2
abundance: NA
j_gene: TRBJ1-2
CDR3nt: TGTGCCAGCAGCTCCCCAGGGAGTTCGGTTGGCTACACCTTC
CDR3aa: CASSSPGSSVGYTF

d_gene: NA
v_gene: TRBV5-4
abundance: NA
j_gene: TRBJ2-1
CDR3nt: TGTGCCAGCAGCTCCTCGAGGGCCGCCAATGAGCAGTTCTTC
CDR3aa: CASSSSRAANEQFF

d_gene: TRBD1
v_gene: TRBV19
abundance: NA
j_gene: TRBJ2-1
CDR3nt: TGTGCCAGTAGTGTGGGGACAGGAATTCGCGTATTCAATGAGCAGTTCTTC
CDR3aa: CASSVGTGIRVFNEQFF

d_gene: NA
v_gene: TRBV5-1
abundance: many
j_gene: TRBJ2-2
CDR3nt: TGCGCCAGCAGCAGGGACGGAAACACCGGGGAGCTGTTTTTT
CDR3aa: CASSRDGNTGELFF

d_gene: TRBD2
v_gene: TRBV9
abundance: NA
j_gene: TRBJ2-3
CDR3nt: TGTGCCAGCAGCGTAGAGGTAGCGGGAGTCGCAGATACGCAGTATTTT
CDR3aa: CASSVEVAGVADTQYF

d_gene: NA
v_gene: TRBV28
abundance: few
j_gene: TRBJ1-5
CDR3nt: TGTGCCAGCAGTTCTCTAGGACAGTCTCAGCCCCAGCATTTT
CDR3aa: CASSSLGQSQPQHF

d_gene: TRBD1
v_gene: TRBV5-6
abundance: NA
j_gene: TRBJ2-7
CDR3nt: TGTGCCAGCACACGGACAGGGGCCTACGAGCAGTACTTC
CDR3aa: CASTRTGAYEQYF

d_gene: NA
v_gene: TRBV10-1
abundance: few
j_gene: TRBJ1-1
CDR3nt: TGCGCCAGCAGTGAGCAACTGAACACTGAAGCTTTCTTT
CDR3aa: CASSEQLNTEAFF

d_gene: NA
v_gene: TRBV5-1
abundance: NA
j_gene: TRBJ2-7
CDR3nt: TGCGCCAGCAGCTTGGGGTCACTCACCCTAGACGAGCAGTACTTC
CDR3aa: CASSLGSLTLDEQYF